This paragraph reports one TCR beta chain. The target antigen is unknown. The CDR3 has 14 amino acids. CDR1 and CDR2 (germline): SGHTA, FQGNSA. Trimming removed 4 bases from V and 13 bases from J; junction bases left unmatched: 12. The data are from a study of shared clonotypes between healthy human individuals. Study-level points and caveats: Clonotypes shared by all four donors outscored non-shared clonotypes in generation probability. Represented diversity, genetic and exposure-history alike, was limited by few donors.

The study enrolled healthy HIV-negative adults without recent acute infections or vaccinations as donors. Repertoires were generated with immunoSEQ multiplex PCR, while TCRdb's copy carries only in-frame clones and drops some. In the table there are under 1,100,000 clones, around 82% of which are singletons. The chain couples TRBV7-2 to TRBJ2-1; TRBD2 aligns across 8 bases. Sequencing was carried out using memory CD4+ T cells from PBMCs. Subset defined: CD45RA-negative fraction. This receptor was obtained from a man younger than 30 in good health. Some clones in this sample may be carry-over from other donors' samples. The CDR3 DNA is TGTGCCAGCAGCTCCGGGACTAGTTATACCCCTCAGTTCTTC. Protein sequence: CASSSGTSYTPQFF.